The clone carrying this T cell receptor (beta chain) turned up a few times. Its specificity is not known. The source of the sample is a study of early T cells in non-severe SARS-CoV-2 infection. Study-level information: The sequenced material was bulk RNA from unsorted whole blood, and its chains were unpaired. Overall study findings and caveats: Using VDJdb, the matching emphasized anti-spike CD8 responses while missing private and CD4 specificities.

The CDR3 length is 15 residues. Trimming cost V 3 bases and J 8 bases; bases outside gene matches: 8. Unique molecular identifiers were attached to individual cDNA molecules. TCRdb re-called the 5' RACE reads through MiXCR, storing one row per CDR3 protein. Of roughly 90,000 distinct CDR3 sequences in the sample, 11% to 15% were seen once. This rearrangement joins TRBV12-3 or TRBV12-4 to TRBJ2-1; 9 bases map to TRBD2. The sample taken for sequencing was whole blood. This sequence originates from an adult who was a healthcare worker with PCR-confirmed SARS-CoV-2 infection or an uninfected control (not recorded which). CDR3 in amino acids: CASSFWLAGAYEQFF. For the CDR3, the DNA is TGTGCCAGCAGTTTTTGGTTAGCGGGGGCCTATGAGCAGTTCTTC.